Listed here are 29 T cell receptor beta chains from one sample, sequenced in a study of blood T cell repertoires in COVID-19. Generated by immunoSEQ multiplex PCR, the TCRdb table keeps only in-frame clones and is missing some. The sample shows 330,000 or so clones, roughly 87% of them seen only once. The source material was peripheral blood. Every receptor here comes from a woman in her fifties or sixties with COVID-19, enrolled during active disease.

The rearrangement links TRBV5-1 to TRBJ2-3; TRBD2 matches at 10 bases. The ends lost 4 bases at V and 0 bases at J; junction bases unmatched: 5. Germline V CDR1 and CDR2: SGHRS, YFSETQ. The CDR3 contains 16 residues. The CDR3 nucleotides read TGCGCCAGCAGCATAGGGACTAGCGTTAGCACAGATACGCAGTATTTT. Translation gives CASSIGTSVSTDTQYF.

The rearrangement links TRBV3-1 (or the pseudogene TRBV3-2) to TRBJ1-1; D may be TRBD1 (5 bases). CDR1 LGHDT and CDR2 YNNKEL come from the germline V gene (reference sequence). The CDR3 totals 14 residues. V dropped 0 bases and J dropped 3 bases, with 8 bases sitting between them. CDR3 nucleotide sequence: TGTGCCAGCAGCCAAGATTCAGGGTACACTGAAGCTTTCTTT. It encodes CASSQDSGYTEAFF.

This chain joins TRBV6-5 and TRBJ1-1; D might be TRBD1 (5 bases). The CDR3 sequence is 14 residues long. CDR1 MNHEY and CDR2 SVGAGI come from the germline V gene. Deletions cut 5 bases from V and 2 bases from J, with 12 bases between. The CDR3, as DNA: TGTGCCAGCAGTCCCCGACAGACAAACACTGAAGCTTTCTTT. It encodes CASSPRQTNTEAFF.

In the case of this clone: Germline is not matched at one junction end, which may reflect a read error. This chain uses TRBV6-5 with TRBJ2-3, with D possibly matching TRBD2 (6 bases). Germline V gives CDR1 MNHEY, CDR2 SVGAGI. The CDR3 is made up of 13 amino acids. CDR3: CASRRDRADTQYF. CDR3 coding DNA: TGTGCGAGCAGGCGGGATCGGGCAGATACGCAGTATTTT.

This chain joins TRBV5-1 and TRBJ1-6, with 9 nucleotides matching TRBD1. The CDR3 contains 16 residues. CDR1 SGHRS and CDR2 YFSETQ come from the germline V gene. V gave up 4 bases and J gave up 5 bases; unmatched junction bases: 7. DNA for the CDR3: TGCGCCAGCAGCATTAGGACAGGGGACAATAATTCACCCCTCCACTTT. This encodes CASSIRTGDNNSPLHF.

The rearrangement links TRBV12-3 or TRBV12-4 to TRBJ2-5, with TRBD2 matching over 11 bases. This CDR3 has 13 amino acids. J lost 5 bases, V lost 9 bases, and 5 bases had no gene match. In nucleotides, the CDR3 is TGTGCCAGTAGACCTAGCGGGGGGGAGACCCAGTACTTC. This sequence encodes CASRPSGGETQYF.

DNA for the CDR3: TGCGCCAGCAGCCAAGGAGCAGGGGCCGTACAGCTATGGGGCTACACCTTC. The encoded protein is CASSQGAGAVQLWGYTF. The rearrangement links TRBV4-1 to TRBJ1-2; D is perhaps TRBD1 (6 bases). Germline V gene lookup returns CDR1 MGHRA and CDR2 YSYEKL. Trimming cost V 1 base and J 8 bases, with 23 bases left between them. The CDR3 length is 17 residues.

J is TRBJ1-4 and V is TRBV7-8; 10 nucleotides line up with TRBD1. The CDR3 is 16 amino acids. V gave up 5 bases and J gave up 0 bases; unmatched junction bases: 3. Germline CDR1 and CDR2: SGHVS and FQNEAQ. Written as DNA, the CDR3 is TGTGCCAGCAGCGAGGGGACAGGGGCAACTAATGAAAAACTGTTTTTT. Amino acids: CASSEGTGATNEKLFF.

The CDR3 DNA follows: TGTGCCAGCAGTAGGGACAGGGGAATGGGAGCTTTCTTT. Its protein is CASSRDRGMGAFF. V usage is TRBV6-5 and J usage is TRBJ1-1, with 10 nucleotides matching TRBD1. CDR3 length equals 13 residues. Germline CDR1 is MNHEY and CDR2 is SVGAGI. J lost 10 bases, V lost 5 bases, and 7 bases had no gene match.

The CDR3 DNA is TGTGCTAGTGGGCTACTAGCGGGGCAGAACAATGAGCAGTTCTTC. It yields the protein CASGLLAGQNNEQFF. The chain employs TRBV12-5 and TRBJ2-1, with 10 bases matching TRBD2. Germline V gives CDR1 LGHNT, CDR2 FRNRAP. V trimming: 6 bases; J trimming: 5 bases; junction bases outside the gene matches: 7. This CDR3 comprises 15 residues.

This rearrangement joins TRBV27 to TRBJ2-1, with 8 bases matching TRBD2. Unmatched junction bases numbered 5, after V lost 10 bases and J lost 0 bases. The CDR3 runs to 14 residues. Germline V gene data show CDR1 as MNHEY and CDR2 as SMNVEV (reference sequence). The CDR3 DNA is TGTGCCACCTCCGGGACTAGCTCCTACAATGAGCAGTTCTTC. Translation gives CATSGTSSYNEQFF.

The V gene is TRBV24-1, the J gene TRBJ2-2, with TRBD1 identical over 7 bases. With V trimmed by 11 bases and J by 6 bases, 8 bases remained unmatched. The CDR3 is made up of 13 amino acids. In germline, CDR1 is KGHDR, CDR2 SFDVKD. CDR3 coding DNA: TGTGCCATACGACAGGGATTCGCCGGGGAGCTGTTTTTT. Translated, it gives CAIRQGFAGELFF.

Written as DNA, the CDR3 is TGTGCCAGCAGCAAGGGGACAGGGATGGGCTCCTACAATGAGCAGTTCTTC. Translated, it gives CASSKGTGMGSYNEQFF. The chain has TRBV7-6 and TRBJ2-1, with 9 bases aligning to TRBD1. The CDR3 loop spans 17 amino acids. Germline loops: CDR1 SGHVS, CDR2 FNYEAQ. V shed 5 bases and J 0 bases; nucleotides not matched to a gene: 8. Full variable domain (outside the CDR3, taken from reference TRBV7-6 and TRBJ2-1): GAGVSQSPRYKVTKRGQDVALRCDPISGHVSLYWYRQALGQGPEFLTYFNYEAQQDKSGLPNDRFSAERPEGSISTLTIQRTEQRDSAMYRCASSKGTGMGSYNEQFFGPGTRLTVL.

The chain couples TRBV2 to TRBJ1-2; TRBD1 might be the D (5 bases). The CDR3 is 14 residues long. Deletions cut 4 bases from V and 5 bases from J, with 14 bases between. Germline V CDR1 and CDR2: SNHLY, FYNNEI. Written as DNA, the CDR3 is TGTGCCAGCAGTGTAATGTGGGGGGAATATGGCTACACCTTC. It is translated as CASSVMWGEYGYTF.

The rearrangement links TRBV19 to TRBJ1-1; 8 bases map to TRBD1. Unmatched junction bases numbered 17, after V lost 7 bases and J lost 7 bases. The V gene's germline CDR1 is LNHDA and CDR2 SQIVND (reference sequence). The CDR3 sequence is 16 residues long. The DNA of the CDR3 is TGTGCCAGTATTCCGGCGGCACAGGGGGTAGGCTTTGAAGCTTTCTTT. Amino acids: CASIPAAQGVGFEAFF.

V and J are TRBV6-5 and TRBJ1-2; D may be TRBD1 (6 bases). Per the germline V gene, CDR1 is MNHEY and CDR2 is SVGAGI. Trimming left V 6 bases short and J 0 bases short, with 14 bases between. The CDR3 contains 15 residues. In nucleotides, the CDR3 is TGTGCCAGCAGACGTGGTGGGACACCTAACTATGGCTACACCTTC. This encodes CASRRGGTPNYGYTF.

This chain joins TRBV2 and TRBJ2-5, with 11 positions matching TRBD2. The CDR3 extends over 14 amino acids. CDR1 is SNHLY, CDR2 FYNNEI, per germline. Losses at the gene ends were 8 bases for V and 7 bases for J; bases not matched to a gene: 9. As DNA, the CDR3 is TGTGCCAGCTTGCTTAGCGGGGGGGGAAGGACCCAGTACTTC. Its protein is CASLLSGGGRTQYF.

In this sample, this clone turned up once. This chain links TRBV6-5 with TRBJ2-2; 7 positions agree with TRBD2. The V gene end was trimmed by 0 bases and the J gene end by 5 bases; junction bases not matched to a gene: 6. Germline V gene data show CDR1 as MNHEY and CDR2 as SVGAGI. This CDR3 comprises 16 residues. CDR3 DNA sequence: TGTGCCAGCAGTTACTCATCCCCCGGGGGGACCGGGGAGCTGTTTTTT. It specifies CASSYSSPGGTGELFF.

The chain uses TRBV10-3 and TRBJ1-5; no firm D call. Trimming removed 4 bases from V and 2 bases from J, with 9 bases in between. The CDR3 is 14 amino acids. The V gene's germline CDR1 is ENHRY and CDR2 SYGVKD. CDR3 DNA: TGTGCCATCAGTGGGCCGGAGGGCAATCAGCCCCAGCATTTT. It codes for CAISGPEGNQPQHF.

A note on this clone: This sample includes further DNA sequences coding for the same CDR3. The chain recombines TRBV19 with TRBJ1-2; D gene ambiguous. The CDR3 has 12 amino acids. V lost 7 bases, J lost 2 bases, and 8 bases lay in between. The germline CDR1 and CDR2 sequences are LNHDA and SQIVND (reference sequence). The CDR3 is CASTDRNYGYTF. The DNA for the CDR3 is TGTGCCAGTACCGATAGAAACTATGGCTACACCTTC.

The chain employs TRBV30 and TRBJ1-5; D call uncertain. This CDR3 comprises 14 residues. Trimming cost V 2 bases and J 3 bases, with 11 bases left between them. Germline assignment: CDR1 GTSNPN and CDR2 SVGIG (reference sequence). The CDR3: CAWSSTLANQPQHF. CDR3 coding DNA: TGTGCCTGGAGTTCTACCCTTGCCAATCAGCCCCAGCATTTT.

The chain links TRBV1 to TRBJ1-6; the D call in the table, TRBD1, was not verified against the DNA. TRBV1 corresponds to a pseudogene. CDR3 length equals 17 residues. CDR3 DNA: TGCACCAGCAGCCCGCGGACAGGGGGCGCTTATAATTCACCCCTCCACTTT. It codes for CTSSPRTGGAYNSPLHF.

This chain connects TRBV27 to TRBJ1-5, with TRBD1 as a possible D gene (6 bases). Germline CDR1 is MNHEY and CDR2 is SMNVEV (reference sequence). V was cut by 6 bases and J by 1 base, with 13 bases left in between. This CDR3 spans 15 amino acids. The CDR3 sequence: CASRQGGRSNQPQHF. CDR3 in DNA: TGTGCCAGCAGACAAGGGGGTAGGAGCAATCAGCCCCAGCATTTT.

This chain uses TRBV27 with TRBJ1-5, with a weak D call TRBD1 (6 bases). Trimming removed 6 bases from V and 0 bases from J, with 9 bases in between. CDR1 and CDR2 (germline): MNHEY, SMNVEV (reference sequence). The CDR3 is 14 residues long. This CDR3 is CASSHRDSNQPQHF. For the CDR3, the DNA is TGTGCCAGCAGCCACAGGGATAGCAATCAGCCCCAGCATTTT.

This clone was observed a single time. The genes are TRBV28 and TRBJ1-3, with 7 bases that match TRBD1. The CDR3 totals 16 residues. Per germline, CDR1 MDHEN and CDR2 SYDVKM. The V segment lost 5 bases and the J segment 3 bases; nucleotides outside the gene matches: 10. The CDR3 protein is CASSTQGEWVGNTIYF. CDR3 in DNA: TGTGCCAGCAGTACTCAGGGGGAATGGGTTGGAAACACCATATATTTT.

This clone turned up a few times. The chain couples TRBV27 to TRBJ1-3; D call uncertain. CDR1 MNHEY and CDR2 SMNVEV come from the germline V gene (reference sequence). V gave up 0 bases and J gave up 0 bases, with 6 bases separating them. The CDR3 covers 15 residues. CDR3 loop: CASSLSPSSGNTIYF. CDR3 nucleotide sequence: TGTGCCAGCAGTTTATCCCCCTCCTCTGGAAACACCATATATTTT.

CDR3: CASSLYGTVGYGYTF. The DNA for the CDR3 is TGTGCCAGCAGCTTATACGGGACAGTGGGCTATGGCTACACCTTC. The chain carries TRBV7-3 and TRBJ1-2; TRBD1 agrees at 7 bases. The CDR3 extends over 15 amino acids. Germline V lookup: CDR1 SGHTA, CDR2 FQGTGA. The junction had 7 bases not matched to a gene; V was cut back by 2 bases and J by 4 bases.

The chain couples TRBV4-1 to TRBJ2-7; D gene ambiguous. V lost 1 base to trimming and J lost 3 bases, with 13 bases between them. Germline lookup yields CDR1 MGHRA and CDR2 YSYEKL. The CDR3 contains 15 residues. In DNA form, the CDR3 reads TGCGCCAGCAGCCAAGCACCTTCTCGCAGCTACGAGCAGTACTTC. This sequence encodes CASSQAPSRSYEQYF.

This clone is a singleton in its sample. This chain connects TRBV5-4 to TRBJ2-5; 7 positions agree with TRBD2. V trimming: 1 base; J trimming: 2 bases; junction bases outside the gene matches: 8. The CDR3 contains 16 residues. CDR1 SGHNT and CDR2 YYREEE come from the germline V gene (reference sequence). Written as DNA, the CDR3 is TGTGCCAGCAGCTTGTCGCTGGGGGGGGGACAAGAGACCCAGTACTTC. This gives the protein CASSLSLGGGQETQYF.